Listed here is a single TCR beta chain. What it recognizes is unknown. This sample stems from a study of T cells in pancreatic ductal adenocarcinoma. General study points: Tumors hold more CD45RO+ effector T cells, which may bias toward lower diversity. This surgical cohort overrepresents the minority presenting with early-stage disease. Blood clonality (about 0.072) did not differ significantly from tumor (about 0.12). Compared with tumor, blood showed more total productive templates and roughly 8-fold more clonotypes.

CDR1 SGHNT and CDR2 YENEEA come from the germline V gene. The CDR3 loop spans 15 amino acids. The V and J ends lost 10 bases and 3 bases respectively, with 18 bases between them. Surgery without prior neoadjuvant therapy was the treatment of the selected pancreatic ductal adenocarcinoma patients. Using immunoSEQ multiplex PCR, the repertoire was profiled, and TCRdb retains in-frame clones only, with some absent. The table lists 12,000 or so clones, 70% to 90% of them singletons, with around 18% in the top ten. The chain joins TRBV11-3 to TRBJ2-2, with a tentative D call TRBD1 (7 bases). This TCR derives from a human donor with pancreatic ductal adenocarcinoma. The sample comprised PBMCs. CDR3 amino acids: CATARGRGDTGELFF. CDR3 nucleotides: TGTGCCACTGCCCGAGGCAGGGGGGACACCGGGGAGCTGTTTTTT.